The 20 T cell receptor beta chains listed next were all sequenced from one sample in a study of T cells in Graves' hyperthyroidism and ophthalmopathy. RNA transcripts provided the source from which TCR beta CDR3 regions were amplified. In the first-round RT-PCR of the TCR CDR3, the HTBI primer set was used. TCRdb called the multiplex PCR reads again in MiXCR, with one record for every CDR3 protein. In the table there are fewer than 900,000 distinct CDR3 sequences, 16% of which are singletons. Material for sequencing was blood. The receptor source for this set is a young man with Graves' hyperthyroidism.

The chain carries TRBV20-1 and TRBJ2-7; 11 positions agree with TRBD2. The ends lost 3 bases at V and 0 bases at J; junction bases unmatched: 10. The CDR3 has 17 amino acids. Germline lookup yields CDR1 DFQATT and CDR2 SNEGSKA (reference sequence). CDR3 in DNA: TGCAGTGCTAGGAGAGCCGGACTAGCGGGCATCTCCTACGAGCAGTACTTC. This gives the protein CSARRAGLAGISYEQYF.

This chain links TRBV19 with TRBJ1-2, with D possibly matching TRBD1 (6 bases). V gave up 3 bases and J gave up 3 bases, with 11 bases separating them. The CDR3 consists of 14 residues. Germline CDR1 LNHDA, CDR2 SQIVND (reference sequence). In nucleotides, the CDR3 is TGTGCCAGTAGTATTGTCAGGGGTGACTATGGCTACACCTTC. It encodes CASSIVRGDYGYTF.

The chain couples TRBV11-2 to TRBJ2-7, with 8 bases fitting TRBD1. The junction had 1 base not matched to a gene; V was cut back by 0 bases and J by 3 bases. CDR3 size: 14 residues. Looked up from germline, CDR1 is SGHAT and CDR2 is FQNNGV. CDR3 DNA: TGTGCCAGCAGCTTAGATGACAGGGGCTACGAGCAGTACTTC. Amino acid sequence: CASSLDDRGYEQYF.

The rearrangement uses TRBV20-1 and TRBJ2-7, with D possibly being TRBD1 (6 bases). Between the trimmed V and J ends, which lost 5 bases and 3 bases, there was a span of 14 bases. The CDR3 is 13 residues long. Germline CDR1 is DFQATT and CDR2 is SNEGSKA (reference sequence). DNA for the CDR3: TGCAGTGCTTCAGGACAGCTCTACTACGAGCAGTACTTC. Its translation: CSASGQLYYEQYF.

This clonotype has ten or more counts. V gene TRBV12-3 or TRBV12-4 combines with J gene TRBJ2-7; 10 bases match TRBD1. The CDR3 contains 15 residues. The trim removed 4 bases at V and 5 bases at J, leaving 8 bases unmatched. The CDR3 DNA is TGTGCCAGCAGTTCCCCGGGACAGGGGTACCACGAGCAGTACTTC. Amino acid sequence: CASSSPGQGYHEQYF.

The DNA for the CDR3 is TGTGCCAGCAGCCAAGAAGGGGCAGCCGTCCAGCATTTT. This gives the protein CASSQEGAAVQHF. This rearrangement joins TRBV4-2 to TRBJ1-5; TRBD1 is a possible D gene (5 bases). The CDR3 contains 13 residues. Trimming left V 0 bases short and J 12 bases short, with 12 bases between. The V gene's germline CDR1 is LGHNA and CDR2 YNFKEQ.

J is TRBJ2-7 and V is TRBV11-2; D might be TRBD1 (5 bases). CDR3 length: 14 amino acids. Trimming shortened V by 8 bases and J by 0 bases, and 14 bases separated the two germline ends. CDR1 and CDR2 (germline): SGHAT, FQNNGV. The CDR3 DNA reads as TGTGCCAGCGCTAGGGGCCGGAGCTCCTACGAGCAGTACTTC. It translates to CASARGRSSYEQYF.

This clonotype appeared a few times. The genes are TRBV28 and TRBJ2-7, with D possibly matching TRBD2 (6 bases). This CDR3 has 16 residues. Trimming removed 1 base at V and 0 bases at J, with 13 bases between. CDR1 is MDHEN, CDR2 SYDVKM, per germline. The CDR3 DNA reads TGTGCCAGCAGTTTATCCGGGACTTGGAGCTCCTACGAGCAGTACTTC. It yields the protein CASSLSGTWSSYEQYF.

The CDR3 loop is CASSLTSLFDEQFF. CDR3 in DNA: TGTGCCAGCAGCCTGACTAGTTTGTTTGATGAGCAGTTCTTC. The chain uses TRBV6-2 or TRBV6-3 and TRBJ2-1, with a tentative D call TRBD2 (6 bases). The V gene lost 6 bases and the J gene lost 8 bases, with 17 bases spanning the gap. The CDR3 consists of 14 residues. The germline V gene has CDR1 MNHEY and CDR2 SVGEGT.

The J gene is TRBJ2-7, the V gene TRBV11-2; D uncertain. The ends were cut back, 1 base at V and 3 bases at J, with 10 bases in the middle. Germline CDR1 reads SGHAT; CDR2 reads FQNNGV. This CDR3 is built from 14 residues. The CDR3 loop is CASSLVPRSYEQYF. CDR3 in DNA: TGTGCCAGCAGCTTAGTTCCTCGGAGCTACGAGCAGTACTTC.

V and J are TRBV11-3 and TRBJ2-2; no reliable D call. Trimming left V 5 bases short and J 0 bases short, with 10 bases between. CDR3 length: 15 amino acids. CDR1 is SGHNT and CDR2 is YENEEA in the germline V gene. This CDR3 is CASSPAVANTGELFF. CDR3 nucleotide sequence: TGTGCCAGCAGCCCCGCGGTCGCGAACACCGGGGAGCTGTTTTTT. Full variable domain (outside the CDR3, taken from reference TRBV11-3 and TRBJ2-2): EAGVVQSPRYKIIEKKQPVAFWCNPISGHNTLYWYLQNLGQGPELLIRYENEEAVDDSQLPKDRFSAERLKGVDSTLKIQPAELGDSAVYLCASSPAVANTGELFFGEGSRLTVL.

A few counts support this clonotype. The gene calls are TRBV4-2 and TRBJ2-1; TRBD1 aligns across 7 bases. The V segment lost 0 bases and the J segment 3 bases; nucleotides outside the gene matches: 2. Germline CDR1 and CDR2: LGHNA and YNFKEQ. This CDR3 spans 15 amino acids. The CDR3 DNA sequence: TGTGCCAGCAGCCAAGATACAGGGGACTACAATGAGCAGTTCTTC. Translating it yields CASSQDTGDYNEQFF.

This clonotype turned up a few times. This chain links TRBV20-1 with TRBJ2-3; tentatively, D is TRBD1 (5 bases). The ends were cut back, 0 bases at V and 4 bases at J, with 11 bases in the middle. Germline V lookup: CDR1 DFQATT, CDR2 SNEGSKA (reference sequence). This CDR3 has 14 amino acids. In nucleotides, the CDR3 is TGCAGTGCTAGAGATACCAGGGATGCAGATACGCAGTATTTT. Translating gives CSARDTRDADTQYF.

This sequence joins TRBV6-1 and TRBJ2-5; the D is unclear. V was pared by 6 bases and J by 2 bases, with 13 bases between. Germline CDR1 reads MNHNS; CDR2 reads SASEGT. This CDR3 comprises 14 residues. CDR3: CASSLTLGQETQYF. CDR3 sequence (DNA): TGTGCCAGCAGCCTGACACTGGGGCAAGAGACCCAGTACTTC.

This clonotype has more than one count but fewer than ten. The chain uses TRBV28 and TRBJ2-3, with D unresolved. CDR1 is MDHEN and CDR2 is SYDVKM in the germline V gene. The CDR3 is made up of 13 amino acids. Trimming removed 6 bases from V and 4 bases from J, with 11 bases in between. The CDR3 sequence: CASSGPGADTQYF. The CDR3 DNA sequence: TGTGCCAGCAGCGGACCCGGCGCAGATACGCAGTATTTT.

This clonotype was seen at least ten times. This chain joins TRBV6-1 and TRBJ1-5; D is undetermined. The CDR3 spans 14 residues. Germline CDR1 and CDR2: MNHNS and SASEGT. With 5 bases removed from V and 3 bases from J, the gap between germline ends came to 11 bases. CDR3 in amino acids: CASSSGRYNQPQHF. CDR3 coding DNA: TGTGCCAGCAGTTCCGGACGGTACAATCAGCCCCAGCATTTT.

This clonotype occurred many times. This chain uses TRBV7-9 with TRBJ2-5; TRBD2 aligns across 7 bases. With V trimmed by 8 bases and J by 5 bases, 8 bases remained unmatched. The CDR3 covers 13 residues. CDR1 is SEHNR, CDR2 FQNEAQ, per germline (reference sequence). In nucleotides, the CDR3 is TGTGCCAGCCGCGGGAGAGGTCAGGAGACCCAGTACTTC. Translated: CASRGRGQETQYF.

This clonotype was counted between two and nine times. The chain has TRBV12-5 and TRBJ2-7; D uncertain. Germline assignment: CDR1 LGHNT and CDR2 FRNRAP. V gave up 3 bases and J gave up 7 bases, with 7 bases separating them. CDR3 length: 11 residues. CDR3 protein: CASGLVREQYF. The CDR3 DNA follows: TGTGCTAGTGGTTTAGTTAGGGAGCAGTACTTC.

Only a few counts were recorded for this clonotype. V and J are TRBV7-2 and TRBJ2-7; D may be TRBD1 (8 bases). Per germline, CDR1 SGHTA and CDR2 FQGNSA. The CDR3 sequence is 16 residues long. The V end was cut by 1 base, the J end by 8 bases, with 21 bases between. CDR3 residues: CASSLGRGTGYYKQYF. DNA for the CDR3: TGTGCCAGCAGCTTAGGGCGGGGGACAGGATATTACAAGCAGTACTTC.

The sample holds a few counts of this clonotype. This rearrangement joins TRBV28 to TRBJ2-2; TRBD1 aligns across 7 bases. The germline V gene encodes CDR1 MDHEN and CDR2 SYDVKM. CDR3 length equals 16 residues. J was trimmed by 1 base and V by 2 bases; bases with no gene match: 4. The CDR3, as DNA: TGTGCCAGCAGTTTAATGGGACAGCTGAACACCGGGGAGCTGTTTTTT. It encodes CASSLMGQLNTGELFF.